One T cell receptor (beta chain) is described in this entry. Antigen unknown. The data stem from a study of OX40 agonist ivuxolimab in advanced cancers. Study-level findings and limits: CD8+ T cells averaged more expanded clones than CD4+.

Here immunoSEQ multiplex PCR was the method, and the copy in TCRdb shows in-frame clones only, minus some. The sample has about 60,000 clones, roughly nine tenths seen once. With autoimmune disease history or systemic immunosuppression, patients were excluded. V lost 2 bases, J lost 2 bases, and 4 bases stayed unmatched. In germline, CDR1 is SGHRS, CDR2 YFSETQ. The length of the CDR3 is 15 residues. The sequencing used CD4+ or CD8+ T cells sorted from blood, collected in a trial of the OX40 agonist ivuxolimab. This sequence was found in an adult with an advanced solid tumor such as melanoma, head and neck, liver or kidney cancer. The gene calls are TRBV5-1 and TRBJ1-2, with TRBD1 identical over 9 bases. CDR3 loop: CASSLGGQGNYGYTF. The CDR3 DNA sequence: TGCGCCAGCAGCTTAGGCGGACAGGGGAACTATGGCTACACCTTC.